One sample yielded the 28 T cell receptor beta chains listed below, sequenced in a study of immune cell composition in non-small cell lung cancer. Assay: immunoSEQ multiplex PCR; the TCRdb copy retains only in-frame clones and omits some. The data contain about 3,400 clones, about 83% of them seen just once; the ten biggest clones take up under 4.5%. The specimen was lung tumor tissue. Receptor source: a human donor with non-small cell lung cancer.

The V and J genes are TRBV7-2 and TRBJ2-3; possible D gene TRBD1, 6 bases. Germline V lookup: CDR1 SGHTA, CDR2 FQGNSA. This CDR3 contains 15 residues. Trimming cost V 7 bases and J 2 bases, with 16 bases left between them. The CDR3 bases are TGTGCCAGCACCGAAGTGGGGGCGCCCACAGATACGCAGTATTTT. Translated, it gives CASTEVGAPTDTQYF.

The chain carries TRBV7-2 and TRBJ1-2, with 8 bases matching TRBD1. The CDR3 runs 15 residues. Germline V gives CDR1 SGHTA, CDR2 FQGNSA. The ends lost 2 bases at V and 8 bases at J; junction bases unmatched: 10. The CDR3 loop reads CASSLTSGGASGYTF. The CDR3 coding sequence is TGTGCCAGCAGCTTAACCTCAGGGGGCGCTTCCGGCTACACCTTC.

V usage is TRBV9 and J usage is TRBJ2-1; 9 bases match TRBD1. CDR1 SGDLS and CDR2 YYNGEE come from the germline V gene. The CDR3 contains 19 residues. With 1 base clipped from V and 3 bases from J, the junction kept 14 bases outside the gene matches. CDR3 protein: CASSVRPDPGQGGYNEQFF. In DNA form, the CDR3 reads TGTGCCAGCAGCGTACGCCCCGATCCGGGACAGGGAGGCTACAATGAGCAGTTCTTC.

The gene calls are TRBV2 and TRBJ2-2, with TRBD2 matching 8 bases. With V trimmed by 4 bases and J by 1 base, 8 bases remained unmatched. This CDR3 contains 17 residues. The germline V gene encodes CDR1 SNHLY and CDR2 FYNNEI. DNA for the CDR3: TGTGCCAGCAGTGTGCCGCGGGGGGCCCTGAACACCGGGGAGCTGTTTTTT. The encoded protein is CASSVPRGALNTGELFF.

This clone was seen once. The gene calls are TRBV6-1 and TRBJ2-3; TRBD1 aligns across 9 bases. Germline V lookup: CDR1 MNHNS, CDR2 SASEGT. After removal of 8 bases from V and 5 bases from J, the junction contained 11 bases not matched to a gene. The CDR3 has 15 residues. The CDR3 loop is CASLGGQGLIDTQYF. CDR3 DNA sequence: TGTGCCAGCTTAGGGGGACAGGGTCTTATAGATACGCAGTATTTT.

The chain employs TRBV5-8 and TRBJ2-1; 9 bases map to TRBD2. The CDR3 is 14 residues long. Trimming took 5 bases from V and 4 from J; bases not matched to a gene: 4. CDR1 is SGHTS and CDR2 is YDEGEE in the germline V gene. The CDR3 is CASRLLAGYNEQFF. In DNA form, the CDR3 reads TGTGCCAGCAGATTACTAGCGGGTTACAATGAGCAGTTCTTC.

The gene calls are TRBV14 and TRBJ1-1, with a weak D call TRBD1 (5 bases). The CDR3 length is 14 residues. The germline V gene has CDR1 SGHDN and CDR2 FVKESK. V was pared by 4 bases and J by 0 bases, with 9 bases between. This CDR3 is CASSPPGVNTEAFF. The DNA for the CDR3 is TGTGCCAGCAGCCCCCCGGGGGTGAACACTGAAGCTTTCTTT.

The CDR3 sequence: CASSPSRDRVTTGELFF. The CDR3 bases are TGTGCCAGCAGCCCCTCCCGGGACAGGGTGACCACCGGGGAGCTGTTTTTT. This chain links TRBV5-4 with TRBJ2-2, with TRBD1 matching over 9 bases. The CDR3 extends over 17 amino acids. Unmatched junction bases numbered 11, after V lost 4 bases and J lost 4 bases. Germline V lookup: CDR1 SGHNT, CDR2 YYREEE (reference sequence).

The chain is built from TRBV5-1 and TRBJ2-5, with TRBD2 as a possible D gene (6 bases). V lost 4 bases and J 0 bases, leaving 16 bases between the germline ends. The CDR3 extends over 16 amino acids. From germline, CDR1 is SGHRS and CDR2 YFSETQ. The CDR3 loop is CASSGRQGLYQETQYF. DNA for the CDR3: TGCGCCAGCAGCGGACGGCAGGGACTGTACCAAGAGACCCAGTACTTC.

The chain combines TRBV5-4 with TRBJ1-2, with 8 bases matching TRBD1. Germline loops: CDR1 SGHNT, CDR2 YYREEE (reference sequence). The CDR3 has 13 amino acids. The trim removed 3 bases at V and 8 bases at J, leaving 6 bases unmatched. The CDR3 loop is CASSSGQGGGYTF. CDR3 in DNA: TGTGCCAGCAGCTCCGGACAGGGAGGGGGCTACACCTTC.

J is TRBJ2-2 and V is TRBV15; 7 bases are a match to TRBD1. This CDR3 region has 16 residues. The V gene end was trimmed by 0 bases and the J gene end by 7 bases; junction bases not matched to a gene: 8. Germline values: CDR1 LNHNV, CDR2 YYDKDF (reference sequence). DNA for the CDR3: TGTGCCACCAGCAGAGATCCGACAGGGAGAGGCGGGGAGCTGTTTTTT. Translated, it gives CATSRDPTGRGGELFF.

V gene TRBV2 combines with J gene TRBJ2-7; 7 positions agree with TRBD2. V lost 6 bases to trimming and J lost 3 bases; unmatched junction nucleotides: 11. Germline-derived CDR1 and CDR2 are SNHLY and FYNNEI. CDR3 length equals 15 residues. The CDR3 spells CASSSSGGPSYEQYF. The CDR3 nucleotides read TGTGCCAGCAGCTCCTCGGGGGGACCGAGCTACGAGCAGTACTTC.

The rearrangement uses TRBV27 and TRBJ1-1, with 9 nucleotides matching TRBD1. V gave up 4 bases and J gave up 3 bases; unmatched junction bases: 9. The germline CDR1 and CDR2 sequences are MNHEY and SMNVEV (reference sequence). This CDR3 spans 16 amino acids. Here the CDR3 DNA reads TGTGCCAGCAGTTCAGGGACAGGGTTTGGCGACACTGAAGCTTTCTTT. Encoded protein: CASSSGTGFGDTEAFF.

J is TRBJ1-3 and V is TRBV5-1; D remains unclear. Trimming stripped 5 bases from V and 0 bases from J, with 12 bases between. The CDR3 spans 15 residues. Germline CDR1 reads SGHRS; CDR2 reads YFSETQ. The CDR3 DNA reads TGCGCCAGCAGGGGCGGCGGGGACTCTGGAAACACCATATATTTT. As protein: CASRGGGDSGNTIYF.

The rearrangement uses TRBV18 and TRBJ2-7, with a weak D call TRBD1 (5 bases). The CDR3 contains 12 residues. V was clipped by 6 bases and J by 3 bases, with 9 bases between them. Germline V gene data show CDR1 as KGHSH and CDR2 as LQKENI. DNA of the CDR3: TGTGCCAGCTCGTCAGACAGCTACGAGCAGTACTTC. Encoded protein: CASSSDSYEQYF.

This chain uses TRBV7-9 with TRBJ1-1; the D gene is possibly TRBD1 (6 bases). Germline lookup yields CDR1 SEHNR and CDR2 FQNEAQ (reference sequence). The CDR3 totals 10 residues. The CDR3 protein is CTGSGTEAFF. DNA for the CDR3: TGTACAGGGTCAGGCACTGAAGCTTTCTTT.

The V and J genes are TRBV14 and TRBJ2-7, with a tentative D call TRBD1 (5 bases). Germline V lookup: CDR1 SGHDN, CDR2 FVKESK. V was clipped by 4 bases and J by 4 bases, with 11 bases between them. CDR3 length equals 13 residues. The CDR3 spells CASSPDSSYEQYF. As DNA, the CDR3 is TGTGCCAGCAGCCCAGACAGTTCTTACGAGCAGTACTTC.

This clone was counted between two and nine times. The rearrangement links TRBV19 to TRBJ2-5, with D possibly matching TRBD1 (5 bases). Germline CDR1 reads LNHDA; CDR2 reads SQIVND (reference sequence). The length of the CDR3 is 13 residues. V was pared by 6 bases and J by 5 bases, with 13 bases between. CDR3 sequence (DNA): TGTGCCAGTAGCTGGGGCAGGTACGAGACCCAGTACTTC. Its protein product is CASSWGRYETQYF.

V usage is TRBV15 and J usage is TRBJ1-2; TRBD1 agrees at 7 bases. Germline V gene lookup returns CDR1 LNHNV and CDR2 YYDKDF (reference sequence). The CDR3 length is 16 residues. V gave up 4 bases and J gave up 1 base; unmatched junction bases: 9. CDR3 region: CATSKAGTELNYGYTF. As DNA, the CDR3 is TGTGCCACCAGCAAGGCAGGGACAGAACTTAACTATGGCTACACCTTC.

This clone was detected only once. The chain recombines TRBV6-6 with TRBJ2-7, with TRBD2 matching 8 bases. CDR3 length: 16 residues. V dropped 6 bases and J dropped 6; count of bases not matched to a gene: 16. Germline CDR1 and CDR2: MNHNY and SVGAGI (reference sequence). The CDR3 bases are TGTGCCAGCAGCACCACCGGACTAGCTTGGAGGGGCGAGCAGTACTTC. This translates into CASSTTGLAWRGEQYF.

The chain recombines TRBV7-2 with TRBJ2-1; 10 bases agree with TRBD2. The germline V gene has CDR1 SGHTA and CDR2 FQGNSA. The junction had 8 bases not matched to a gene; V was cut back by 4 bases and J by 2 bases. There are 17 residues in the CDR3. This CDR3 reads CASSSSSGGSPYNEQFF. The CDR3 bases are TGTGCCAGCAGCTCGTCTAGCGGGGGAAGCCCCTACAATGAGCAGTTCTTC.

This sequence joins TRBV12-5 and TRBJ2-2; 11 nucleotides line up with TRBD1. V shed 7 bases and J 7 bases; nucleotides not matched to a gene: 5. The germline CDR1 and CDR2 sequences are LGHNT and FRNRAP. This CDR3 contains 14 residues. CDR3 sequence: CASAVGQGVGELFF. Written as DNA, the CDR3 is TGTGCTAGTGCCGTGGGACAGGGGGTCGGGGAGCTGTTTTTT.

The V and J genes are TRBV29-1 and TRBJ1-2; D is unclear. V was cut by 0 bases and J by 2 bases, with 4 bases left in between. The CDR3 is made up of 12 amino acids. Germline loops: CDR1 SQVTM, CDR2 ANQGSEA. CDR3 nucleotide sequence: TGCAGCGTTGAAGATCTGAACTATGGCTACACCTTC. As protein: CSVEDLNYGYTF.

This clone has only one observation. The V call is TRBV6-5, the J call TRBJ2-5, with D perhaps matching TRBD2 (5 bases). From germline, CDR1 is MNHEY and CDR2 SVGAGI. V lost 6 bases and J 5 bases, leaving 16 bases between the germline ends. The CDR3 sequence is 14 residues long. The CDR3, as DNA: TGTGCCAGCAGCCCCCCCGGGGTCCGGGAGACCCAGTACTTC. As protein: CASSPPGVRETQYF.

This clone was found a few times. The chain carries TRBV4-3 and TRBJ2-7, with a possible D match to TRBD2 (5 bases). The CDR3 has 16 amino acids. Trimming stripped 4 bases from V and 2 bases from J, with 18 bases between. Germline lookup yields CDR1 LGHNA and CDR2 YSLEER. CDR3 amino acids: CASSPHTGMSAYEQYF. The CDR3 DNA is TGCGCCAGCAGCCCCCATACGGGGATGAGCGCCTACGAGCAGTACTTC.

V gene TRBV5-1 combines with J gene TRBJ2-2; TRBD1 aligns across 9 bases. CDR1 and CDR2 (germline): SGHRS, YFSETQ. V was pared by 4 bases and J by 3 bases, with 4 bases of the junction left unmatched. There are 15 residues in the CDR3. The CDR3 loop reads CASSRDRVDTGELFF. In nucleotides, the CDR3 is TGCGCCAGCAGCCGGGACAGGGTGGACACCGGGGAGCTGTTTTTT.

This chain connects TRBV6-5 to TRBJ2-5; D possibly corresponds to TRBD2 (5 bases). Germline values: CDR1 MNHEY, CDR2 SVGAGI. The length of the CDR3 is 14 residues. V lost 5 bases to trimming and J lost 6 bases, with 16 bases between them. DNA of the CDR3: TGTGCCAGCAGTATTGGGGTCACTAGAAAGACCCAGTACTTC. Translating gives CASSIGVTRKTQYF.

The V call is TRBV7-9, the J call TRBJ1-1; TRBD1 aligns across 8 bases. The CDR3 extends over 14 amino acids. Germline values: CDR1 SEHNR, CDR2 FQNEAQ (reference sequence). Germline trimming cut 4 bases from V and 5 bases from J; bases unmatched to any gene: 6. The CDR3 sequence: CASSSVQGGTEAFF. In DNA form, the CDR3 reads TGTGCCAGCAGCTCCGTACAGGGGGGGACTGAAGCTTTCTTT.